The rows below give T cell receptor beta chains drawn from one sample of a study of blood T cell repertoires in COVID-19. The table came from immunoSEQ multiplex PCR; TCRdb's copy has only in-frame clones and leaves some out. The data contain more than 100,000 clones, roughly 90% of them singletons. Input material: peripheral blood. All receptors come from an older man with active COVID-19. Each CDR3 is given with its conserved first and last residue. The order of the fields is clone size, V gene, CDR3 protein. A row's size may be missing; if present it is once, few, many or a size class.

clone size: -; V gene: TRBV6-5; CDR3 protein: CASSYERGPPYEQYF
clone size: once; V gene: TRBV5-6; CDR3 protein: CASSFTWTGTLGTDTQYF
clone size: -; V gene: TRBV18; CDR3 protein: CASSPLRQGHDEQFF
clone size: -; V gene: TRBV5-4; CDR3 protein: CASSLRGRQETQYF
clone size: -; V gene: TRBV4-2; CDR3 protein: CASSQDGRAGELFF
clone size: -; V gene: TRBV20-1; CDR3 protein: CSAPSGDEQFF
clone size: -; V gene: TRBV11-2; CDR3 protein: CASSWGDSYYNEQFF
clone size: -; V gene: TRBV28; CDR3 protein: CASSSQGAVGAFF
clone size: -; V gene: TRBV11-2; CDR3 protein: CASSLVSYTEAFF
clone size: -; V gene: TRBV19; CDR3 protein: CASTKTGQGVYEQYF
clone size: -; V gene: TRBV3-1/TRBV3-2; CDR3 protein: CASSRPRTARAETQYF
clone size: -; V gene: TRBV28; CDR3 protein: CASRVLNEKLFF
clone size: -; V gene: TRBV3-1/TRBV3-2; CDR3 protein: CASSRGVGQNEAFF
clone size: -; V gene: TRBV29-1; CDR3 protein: CSVGAYAGGPAETQYF
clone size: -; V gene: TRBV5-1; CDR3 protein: CASSSGQHYEQYF
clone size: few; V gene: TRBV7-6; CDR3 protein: CASSALDRDYEQYF
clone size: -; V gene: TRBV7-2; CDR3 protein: CASSLALSLGGYEQYF
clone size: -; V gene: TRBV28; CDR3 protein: CASGSGHLDSNEQFF
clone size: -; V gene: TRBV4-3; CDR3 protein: CASSQAPPDSLDEQFF
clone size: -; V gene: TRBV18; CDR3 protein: CASSPTSGIEQYF
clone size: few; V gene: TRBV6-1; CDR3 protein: CASSDPRQINSNQPQHF
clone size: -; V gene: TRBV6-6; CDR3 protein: CASSYPGRQGEDTQYF
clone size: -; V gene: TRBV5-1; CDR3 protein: CASSLGDTRRGSPLHF